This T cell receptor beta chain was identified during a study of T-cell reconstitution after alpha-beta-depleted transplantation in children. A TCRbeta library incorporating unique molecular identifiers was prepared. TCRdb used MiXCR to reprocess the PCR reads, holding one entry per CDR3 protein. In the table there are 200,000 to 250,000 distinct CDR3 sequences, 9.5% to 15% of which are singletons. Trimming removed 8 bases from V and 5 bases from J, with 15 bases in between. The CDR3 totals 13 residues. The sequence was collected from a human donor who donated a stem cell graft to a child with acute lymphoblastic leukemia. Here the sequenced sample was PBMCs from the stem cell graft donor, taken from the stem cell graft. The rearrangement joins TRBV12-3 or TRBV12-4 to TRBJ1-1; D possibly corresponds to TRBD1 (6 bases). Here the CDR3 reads CASGGGPWTEAFF. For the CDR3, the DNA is TGTGCCAGCGGGGGGGGGCCTTGGACTGAAGCTTTCTTT.